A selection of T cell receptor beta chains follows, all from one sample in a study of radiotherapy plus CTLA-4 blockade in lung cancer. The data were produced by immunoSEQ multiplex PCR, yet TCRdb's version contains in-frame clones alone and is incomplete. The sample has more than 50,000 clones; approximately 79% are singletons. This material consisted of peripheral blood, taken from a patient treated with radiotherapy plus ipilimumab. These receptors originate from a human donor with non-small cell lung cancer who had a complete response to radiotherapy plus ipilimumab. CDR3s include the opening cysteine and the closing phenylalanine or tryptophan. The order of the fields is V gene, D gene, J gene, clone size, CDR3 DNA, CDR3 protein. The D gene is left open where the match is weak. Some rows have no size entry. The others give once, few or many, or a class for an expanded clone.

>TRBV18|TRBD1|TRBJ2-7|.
TGTGCCAGCTCACCCGTCTTGGGACAGCGCTACGAGCAGTACTTC
CASSPVLGQRYEQYF
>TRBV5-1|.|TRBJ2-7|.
TGCGCCAGCAGCTTGAATTATGCAGGGGGGAACGAGCAGTACTTC
CASSLNYAGGNEQYF
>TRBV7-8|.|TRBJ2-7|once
TGTGCCAGCAGCCGAACAGTTACTTCCTACGAGCAGTACTTC
CASSRTVTSYEQYF
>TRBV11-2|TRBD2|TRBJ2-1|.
TGTGCCAGCAGTCCCAGTCTTGGGACTAGCGGGGGGACCAATGAGCAGTTCTTC
CASSPSLGTSGGTNEQFF
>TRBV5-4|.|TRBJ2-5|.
TGTGCCAGCAGCTTGAAGGGCGGGTTGCAAGAGACCCAGTACTTC
CASSLKGGLQETQYF
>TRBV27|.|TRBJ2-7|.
TGTGCCAGCGCCCTGGGGGGTTACGAGCAGTACTTC
CASALGGYEQYF
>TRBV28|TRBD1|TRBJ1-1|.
TGTGCCAGCTCCAAAATGGGACAGGGGCCTGCTGGGGCTTTCTTT
CASSKMGQGPAGAFF
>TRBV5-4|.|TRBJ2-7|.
TGTGCCAGCAGCTTGGATCCGGGAATCGAGCAGTACTTC
CASSLDPGIEQYF
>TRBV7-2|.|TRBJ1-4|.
TGTGCCAGCAGCCCCCAGGGCTTTAGTAATGAAAAACTGTTTTTT
CASSPQGFSNEKLFF
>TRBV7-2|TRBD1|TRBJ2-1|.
TGTGCCAGCAGCTTACAGGGACAGGCCTACAATGAGCAGTTCTTC
CASSLQGQAYNEQFF
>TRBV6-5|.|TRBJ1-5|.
TGTGCCAGCAGTCCCCTCGGGGGTGGCAATCAGCCCCAGCATTTT
CASSPLGGGNQPQHF
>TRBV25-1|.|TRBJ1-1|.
TGTGCCAGCAGTGAATTTGCGACTGAAGCTTTCTTT
CASSEFATEAFF
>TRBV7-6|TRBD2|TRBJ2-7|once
TGTGCCAGCAGCCTGCTAGCGGGAGGTTCCGAGCAGTACTTC
CASSLLAGGSEQYF
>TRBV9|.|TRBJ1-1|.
TGTGCCACCACCAGACTGGTGAACACTGAAGCTTTCTTT
CATTRLVNTEAFF